This entry is about one T cell receptor beta chain. The data are from a study of technical replicates of blood from several donors. Method: immunoSEQ multiplex PCR; TCRdb's copy keeps in-frame clones and lacks some. The table shows over 50,000 clones, with more than 95% occurring only once. This receptor was taken from a human donor in good health. Sequenced input: T cells isolated from PBMCs.

This CDR3 reads CASRDRGRVGNTEAFF. CDR3 DNA sequence: TGTGCCAGCAGAGACAGGGGGCGCGTGGGGAACACTGAAGCTTTCTTT. The chain carries TRBV6-6 and TRBJ1-1, with 10 bases fitting TRBD1. V shed 6 bases and J 1 base; nucleotides not matched to a gene: 8. Germline V gives CDR1 MNHNY, CDR2 SVGAGI (reference sequence). The CDR3 is made up of 16 amino acids.